A few counts support the clone carrying this T cell receptor (beta chain). Its target is unknown. This specimen comes from a study of shared clonotypes between healthy human individuals. General observations from the study: Unshared clonotypes carried lower generation probabilities than those common to all four donors. Roughly 5% of naive CD4 clonotypes were shared across a few donors.

The CDR3 contains 16 residues. Germline CDR1 is MNHNY and CDR2 is SVGAGI (reference sequence). Trimming shortened V by 7 bases and J by 5 bases, and 20 bases separated the two germline ends. The assay ran at deep level. Profiling relied on immunoSEQ multiplex PCR, and the TCRdb table lists in-frame clones only, not all of them. Among millions of clones listed, over 85% were seen once. The J gene is TRBJ2-2, the V gene TRBV6-6; D is ambiguous. The receptor was isolated from a man between 18 and 29 years old in good health. The sample consisted of naive CD4+ T cells sorted from blood. As for subset: CD45RA+ positively selected. The CDR3 DNA reads as TGTGCCAGCACCCCTCGGATAAGTGGTTTTACCGGGGAGCTGTTTTTT. This sequence encodes CASTPRISGFTGELFF.